Presented here are 32 T cell receptor beta chains from one specimen sequenced in a study of blood T cell repertoires in COVID-19. Profiling relied on immunoSEQ multiplex PCR, and the TCRdb table lists in-frame clones only, not all of them. The sample yields approximately 150,000 clones, approximately 86% seen once. Sequencing was carried out using peripheral blood. The receptors shown here come from an elderly woman with COVID-19, enrolled during active disease.

The chain has TRBV5-4 and TRBJ2-5; possibly TRBD2 for D (6 bases). Per the germline V gene, CDR1 is SGHNT and CDR2 is YYREEE (reference sequence). The V end was cut by 2 bases, the J end by 1 base, with 6 bases between. The CDR3 runs to 13 residues. This chain's CDR3 is CASSFGSQETQYF. The DNA of the CDR3 is TGTGCCAGCAGCTTCGGGAGCCAAGAGACCCAGTACTTC.

The genes are TRBV27 and TRBJ2-5, with TRBD2 identical over 10 bases. V dropped 6 bases and J dropped 0; count of bases not matched to a gene: 16. CDR3 length: 19 residues. Germline V gives CDR1 MNHEY, CDR2 SMNVEV (reference sequence). In DNA form, the CDR3 reads TGTGCCAGCAGAACGCTCAGCGGGGGGGAGAAAACGTACCAAGAGACCCAGTACTTC. This translates into CASRTLSGGEKTYQETQYF.

This rearrangement joins TRBV5-8 to TRBJ1-4, with TRBD1 matching over 9 bases. The trim removed 5 bases at V and 4 bases at J, leaving 6 bases unmatched. The CDR3 spans 15 residues. Germline CDR1 SGHTS, CDR2 YDEGEE. CDR3 region: CASSRGTGSNEKLFF. The CDR3 DNA reads as TGTGCCAGCAGTCGAGGGACAGGGAGTAATGAAAAACTGTTTTTT.

V is TRBV11-2 and J is TRBJ1-1, with D unresolved. Germline V gene sequence: CDR1 SGHAT, CDR2 FQNNGV. The CDR3 length is 15 residues. V dropped 2 bases and J dropped 5 bases, with 15 bases sitting between them. The CDR3 sequence is CASSLKSGTWTEAFF. As DNA, the CDR3 is TGTGCCAGCAGCTTAAAATCAGGAACTTGGACTGAAGCTTTCTTT.

The J gene is TRBJ2-3, the V gene TRBV4-1; 9 nucleotides agree with TRBD2. The CDR3 covers 16 residues. Germline loops: CDR1 MGHRA, CDR2 YSYEKL. V dropped 1 base and J dropped 4; count of bases not matched to a gene: 6. CDR3 loop: CASSQGVSGGSDTQYF. The CDR3 nucleotides read TGCGCCAGCAGCCAAGGAGTAAGCGGGGGGTCAGATACGCAGTATTTT.

J is TRBJ1-2 and V is TRBV7-9, with D uncertain. The CDR3 is made up of 15 amino acids. Germline CDR1 and CDR2: SEHNR and FQNEAQ (reference sequence). V lost 5 bases and J lost 2, with 15 bases in between. The CDR3 protein is CASSRTAAGNYGYTF. The CDR3 DNA sequence: TGTGCCAGCAGCCGAACAGCCGCTGGGAACTATGGCTACACCTTC.

The J gene is TRBJ1-4, the V gene TRBV19, with D perhaps matching TRBD1 (6 bases). V dropped 2 bases and J dropped 7 bases, with 11 bases sitting between them. CDR1 is LNHDA, CDR2 SQIVND, per germline (reference sequence). The CDR3 consists of 14 residues. The CDR3 bases are TGTGCCAGTAGTATAACAGGGATGGTTGAAAAACTGTTTTTT. This encodes CASSITGMVEKLFF. Complete variable domain (other parts from reference TRBV19 and TRBJ1-4): DGGITQSPKYLFRKEGQNVTLSCEQNLNHDAMYWYRQDPGQGLRLIYYSQIVNDFQKGDIAEGYSVSREKKESFPLTVTSAQKNPTAFYLCASSITGMVEKLFFGSGTQLSVL.

This sequence joins TRBV28 and TRBJ1-4, with 7 bases identical to TRBD1. V gave up 6 bases and J gave up 10 bases; unmatched junction bases: 20. Germline CDR1 and CDR2: MDHEN and SYDVKM. This CDR3 contains 17 residues. The CDR3 loop reads CASSRRPGTASIGKLFF. The CDR3 region has the DNA TGTGCCAGCAGCCGCCGACCGGGGACAGCCAGTATCGGAAAACTGTTTTTT. The full variable domain, rest sourced from reference TRBV28 and TRBJ1-4, is DVKVTQSSRYLVKRTGEKVFLECVQDMDHENMFWYRQDPGLGLRLIYFSYDVKMKEKGDIPEGYSVSREKKERFSLILESASTNQTSMYLCASSRRPGTASIGKLFFGSGTQLSVL.

This rearrangement joins TRBV5-6 to TRBJ2-1; 9 bases align to TRBD2. The junction had 5 bases not matched to a gene; V was cut back by 4 bases and J by 9 bases. The CDR3 covers 13 residues. CDR1 SGHDT and CDR2 YYEEEE come from the germline V gene. The CDR3 here is CASSTTRGGEQFF. The CDR3 region has the DNA TGTGCCAGCAGCACCACGCGGGGGGGTGAGCAGTTCTTC.

V usage is TRBV7-9 and J usage is TRBJ2-5; TRBD2 matches 11 bases. The CDR3 runs 15 residues. J gave up 4 bases and V 5 bases, and 6 bases lay outside the gene matches. The germline V gene has CDR1 SEHNR and CDR2 FQNEAQ (reference sequence). CDR3 loop: CASSISGTSGETQYF. The CDR3 DNA follows: TGTGCCAGCAGCATATCAGGGACTAGCGGAGAGACCCAGTACTTC.

V gene TRBV24-1 combines with J gene TRBJ2-1; TRBD1 agrees at 9 bases. The germline V gene has CDR1 KGHDR and CDR2 SFDVKD. Trimming took 5 bases from V and 5 from J; bases not matched to a gene: 12. This CDR3 is built from 17 residues. The CDR3 reads CATSASGTGRGNNEQFF. CDR3 nucleotide sequence: TGTGCCACCAGTGCATCCGGGACAGGGCGCGGCAACAATGAGCAGTTCTTC.

V usage is TRBV28 and J usage is TRBJ2-7; 9 bases fit TRBD1. Germline CDR1 MDHEN, CDR2 SYDVKM. V lost 2 bases to trimming and J lost 3 bases; unmatched junction nucleotides: 2. The CDR3 is made up of 14 amino acids. CDR3 sequence reads: CASSLTGGDYEQYF. The CDR3 bases are TGTGCCAGCAGTTTAACAGGGGGCGACTACGAGCAGTACTTC.

This clone was seen once. V and J are TRBV7-9 and TRBJ1-3; weak D call: TRBD1 (6 bases). The CDR3 spans 19 residues. Trimming left V 1 base short and J 0 bases short, with 19 bases between. The germline V gene has CDR1 SEHNR and CDR2 FQNEAQ (reference sequence). CDR3 nucleotides: TGTGCCAGCAGCTTAGATCTTGGATGGGGGCAACGCTCTGGAAACACCATATATTTT. Encoded protein: CASSLDLGWGQRSGNTIYF.

V usage is TRBV5-5 and J usage is TRBJ2-7, with TRBD2 as a possible D gene (6 bases). Germline CDR1 and CDR2: SGHKS and YYEKEE (reference sequence). V was shortened by 3 bases and J by 2 bases, with 15 bases between the two germline ends. This CDR3 has 15 residues. The CDR3 sequence is CASSSAGLGPYEQYF. CDR3 DNA sequence: TGTGCCAGCAGCTCGGCGGGACTGGGACCCTACGAGCAGTACTTC.

The chain has TRBV7-9 and TRBJ1-6, with D unresolved. Per germline, CDR1 SEHNR and CDR2 FQNEAQ (reference sequence). CDR3 size: 14 residues. V lost 7 bases and J 7 bases, leaving 14 bases between the germline ends. The DNA for the CDR3 is TGTGCCAGCACCCAAGTATCGGGGAATTCACCCCTCCACTTT. It yields the protein CASTQVSGNSPLHF.

The V call is TRBV3-1 (or the pseudogene TRBV3-2), the J call TRBJ2-3; D is undetermined. CDR3 length: 12 amino acids. V dropped 4 bases and J dropped 6 bases, with 8 bases sitting between them. Germline V gives CDR1 LGHDT, CDR2 YNNKEL (reference sequence). The CDR3: CASSPSGDTQYF. In DNA form, the CDR3 reads TGTGCCAGCAGCCCCTCCGGGGATACGCAGTATTTT.

The V call is TRBV5-1, the J call TRBJ2-1, with TRBD2 matching over 7 bases. V shed 4 bases and J 4 bases; nucleotides not matched to a gene: 5. CDR3 length: 14 amino acids. Germline V CDR1 and CDR2: SGHRS, YFSETQ. The CDR3 sequence is CASSGGRLYNEQFF. CDR3 DNA: TGCGCCAGCAGCGGCGGGAGATTATACAATGAGCAGTTCTTC.

The chain uses TRBV5-1 and TRBJ2-5; D is undetermined. The V gene's germline CDR1 is SGHRS and CDR2 YFSETQ. The CDR3 runs 12 residues. V was pared by 4 bases and J by 2 bases, with 6 bases between. CDR3 region: CASSEQQETQYF. The CDR3 nucleotides are TGCGCCAGCAGCGAACAGCAAGAGACCCAGTACTTC. Based on the CDR3 plus reference TRBV5-1 and TRBJ2-5, the full variable domain is KAGVTQTPRYLIKTRGQQVTLSCSPISGHRSVSWYQQTPGQGLQFLFEYFSETQRNKGNFPGRFSGRQFSNSRSEMNVSTLELGDSALYLCASSEQQETQYFGPGTRLLVL.

This chain uses TRBV6-2 or TRBV6-3 with TRBJ1-2; 9 bases match TRBD1. The CDR3 covers 15 residues. Germline V gene data show CDR1 as MNHEY and CDR2 as SVGEGT. Germline trimming cut 4 bases from V and 13 bases from J; bases unmatched to any gene: 16. CDR3 amino acids: CASSSGTGTAMVGTF. CDR3 coding DNA: TGTGCCAGCAGTTCCGGGACAGGGACAGCTATGGTTGGCACCTTC.

The chain carries TRBV28 and TRBJ2-1; 9 positions agree with TRBD2. CDR1 and CDR2 (germline): MDHEN, SYDVKM. Losses at the gene ends were 2 bases for V and 11 bases for J; bases not matched to a gene: 4. This CDR3 is 13 amino acids long. The CDR3, as DNA: TGTGCCAGCAGTTTAGCTAGCGGGACCCAGCAGTTCTTC. It encodes CASSLASGTQQFF.

The CDR3 DNA sequence: TGTGCCAGCAGTTGGGACAGGGGGGAAGGGCCCCAGCATTTT. Encoded protein: CASSWDRGEGPQHF. This rearrangement joins TRBV6-5 to TRBJ1-5; TRBD1 agrees at 11 bases. The J segment lost 9 bases and the V segment lost 4 bases, leaving 5 bases of the junction unmatched. The CDR3 is 14 residues long. Germline V gives CDR1 MNHEY, CDR2 SVGAGI.

This chain uses TRBV4-1 with TRBJ2-5, with 9 positions matching TRBD2. Germline V gives CDR1 MGHRA, CDR2 YSYEKL. There are 15 residues in the CDR3. V was clipped by 1 base and J by 7 bases; unmatched bases: 7. The CDR3: CASSQVAGLAVTQYF. DNA of the CDR3: TGCGCCAGCAGCCAAGTGGCGGGACTAGCTGTGACCCAGTACTTC.

This clone showed up just a few times. The chain uses TRBV7-2 and TRBJ1-2; TRBD1 matches at 7 bases. The germline CDR1 and CDR2 sequences are SGHTA and FQGNSA. With 2 bases clipped from V and 8 bases from J, the junction kept 14 bases outside the gene matches. The CDR3 extends over 16 amino acids. CDR3 residues: CASSLRVTGVGRGYTF. In DNA, the CDR3 is TGTGCCAGCAGCTTAAGAGTAACAGGGGTTGGACGGGGCTACACCTTC.

This clone was detected only a few times. This sequence joins TRBV11-2 and TRBJ1-3; D unclear. The CDR3 spans 14 residues. The germline gives CDR1 SGHAT, CDR2 FQNNGV. V was shortened by 2 bases and J by 1 base, with 6 bases between the two germline ends. The CDR3 sequence is CASSLTRSGNTIYF. CDR3 nucleotide sequence: TGTGCCAGCAGCTTAACTCGATCTGGAAACACCATATATTTT. Filled out from reference TRBV11-2 and TRBJ1-3, the complete variable domain reads EAGVAQSPRYKIIEKRQSVAFWCNPISGHATLYWYQQILGQGPKLLIQFQNNGVVDDSQLPKDRFSAERLKGVDSTLKIQPAKLEDSAVYLCASSLTRSGNTIYFGEGSWLTVV.

The gene calls are TRBV10-1 and TRBJ1-1; TRBD1 aligns across 9 bases. The CDR3 has 13 amino acids. J was trimmed by 7 bases and V by 4 bases; bases with no gene match: 4. CDR1 is WNHNN, CDR2 SYGVQD, per germline (reference sequence). The CDR3 DNA reads as TGCGCCAGCAGTGGACAGGGGGGCGTTGAAGCTTTCTTT. This sequence encodes CASSGQGGVEAFF.

This clone was picked up one time. The chain recombines TRBV27 with TRBJ1-1, with unresolved D. The V gene lost 10 bases and the J gene lost 6 bases, with 12 bases spanning the gap. The CDR3 consists of 11 residues. CDR1 and CDR2 (germline): MNHEY, SMNVEV (reference sequence). CDR3 region: CAKPHQAEAFF. The CDR3 nucleotides read TGTGCCAAACCCCACCAGGCTGAAGCTTTCTTT.

This chain joins TRBV28 and TRBJ1-5; possible D gene TRBD1, 6 bases. CDR1 and CDR2 from the germline V gene are MDHEN and SYDVKM. The CDR3 spans 13 residues. Trimming removed 6 bases from V and 6 bases from J, with 12 bases in between. The CDR3 reads CASRIQGVQPQHF. CDR3 coding DNA: TGTGCCAGCAGGATACAGGGAGTTCAGCCCCAGCATTTT.

This rearrangement joins TRBV27 to TRBJ1-2; no firm D call. Germline CDR1 MNHEY, CDR2 SMNVEV (reference sequence). Trimming removed 4 bases at V and 8 bases at J, with 14 bases between. The CDR3 extends over 13 amino acids. The CDR3 protein is CASSSGVGQGYTF. CDR3 in DNA: TGTGCCAGCAGTTCCGGGGTCGGTCAGGGCTACACCTTC.

The chain is built from TRBV6-1 and TRBJ1-6; tentative D call: TRBD1 (5 bases). The ends were cut back, 1 base at V and 9 bases at J, with 7 bases in the middle. Germline loops: CDR1 MNHNS, CDR2 SASEGT. The CDR3 consists of 13 residues. This CDR3 reads CASSEGGGSPLHF. The CDR3 region has the DNA TGTGCCAGCAGTGAAGGCGGGGGTTCACCCCTCCACTTT.

This chain links TRBV5-1 with TRBJ1-1; D not resolved. The CDR3 covers 16 residues. Germline V gene lookup returns CDR1 SGHRS and CDR2 YFSETQ. V lost 5 bases, J lost 0 bases, and 17 bases lay in between. CDR3 sequence reads: CASSWVRESLNTEAFF. The CDR3 coding sequence is TGCGCCAGCAGTTGGGTCCGGGAGAGTTTGAACACTGAAGCTTTCTTT.

This rearrangement joins TRBV9 to TRBJ2-1; 10 bases are a match to TRBD2. Germline V gene data show CDR1 as SGDLS and CDR2 as YYNGEE. CDR3 length: 16 amino acids. Losses at the gene ends were 4 bases for V and 8 bases for J; bases not matched to a gene: 12. The CDR3: CASSPWGSGGRYEQFF. In nucleotides, the CDR3 is TGTGCCAGCAGCCCCTGGGGTAGCGGGGGGAGATATGAGCAGTTCTTC.

This chain uses TRBV9 with TRBJ1-4; 11 positions match TRBD1. The V and J ends lost 4 bases and 8 bases, in that order; junction bases with no gene match: 7. The CDR3 spans 15 residues. Germline values: CDR1 SGDLS, CDR2 YYNGEE. The CDR3 reads CASSLRTGGREKLFF. Here the CDR3 DNA reads TGTGCCAGCAGCCTCCGGACAGGGGGCAGGGAAAAACTGTTTTTT. The full variable domain, completed using reference TRBV9 and TRBJ1-4, is DSGVTQTPKHLITATGQRVTLRCSPRSGDLSVYWYQQSLDQGLQFLIQYYNGEERAKGNILERFSAQQFPDLHSELNLSSLELGDSALYFCASSLRTGGREKLFFGSGTQLSVL.